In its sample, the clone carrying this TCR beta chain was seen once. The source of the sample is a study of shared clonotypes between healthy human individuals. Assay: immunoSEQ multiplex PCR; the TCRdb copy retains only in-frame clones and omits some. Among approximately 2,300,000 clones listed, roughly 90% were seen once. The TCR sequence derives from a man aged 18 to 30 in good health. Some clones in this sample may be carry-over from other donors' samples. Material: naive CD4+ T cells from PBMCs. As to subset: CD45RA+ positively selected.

The CDR3 is CASSTDREDTEAFF. The CDR3 DNA reads as TGTGCCAGTAGTACCGACAGGGAGGACACTGAAGCTTTCTTT. J is TRBJ1-1 and V is TRBV19; 7 bases fit TRBD1. Germline assignment: CDR1 LNHDA and CDR2 SQIVND (reference sequence). The CDR3 contains 14 residues. Trimming took 4 bases from V and 3 from J; bases not matched to a gene: 5.